Detailed here is one T cell receptor beta chain. The record originates from a study of OX40 agonist ivuxolimab in advanced cancers. The wider study: Three dose-escalation patients had partial responses: one with hepatocellular carcinoma and two with cutaneous melanoma.

The CDR3 sequence is 17 residues long. The V end lost 0 bases, the J end lost 3 bases, and 17 bases lay between the germline ends. Looked up from germline, CDR1 is LGHNA and CDR2 is YNFKEQ. Here immunoSEQ multiplex PCR was the method, and the copy in TCRdb shows in-frame clones only, minus some. The data hold more than 25,000 clones, with roughly 85% observed a single time. Here the sequenced sample was CD4+ or CD8+ T cells sorted from blood, taken in a trial of the OX40 agonist ivuxolimab. This chain uses TRBV4-2 with TRBJ1-1; D is possibly TRBD1 (5 bases). The receptor was derived from an adult with an advanced solid tumor such as melanoma, head and neck, liver or kidney cancer. The CDR3 reads CASSQDYSATVDTEAFF. The CDR3 bases are TGTGCCAGCAGCCAAGATTACTCTGCGACAGTAGACACTGAAGCTTTCTTT.